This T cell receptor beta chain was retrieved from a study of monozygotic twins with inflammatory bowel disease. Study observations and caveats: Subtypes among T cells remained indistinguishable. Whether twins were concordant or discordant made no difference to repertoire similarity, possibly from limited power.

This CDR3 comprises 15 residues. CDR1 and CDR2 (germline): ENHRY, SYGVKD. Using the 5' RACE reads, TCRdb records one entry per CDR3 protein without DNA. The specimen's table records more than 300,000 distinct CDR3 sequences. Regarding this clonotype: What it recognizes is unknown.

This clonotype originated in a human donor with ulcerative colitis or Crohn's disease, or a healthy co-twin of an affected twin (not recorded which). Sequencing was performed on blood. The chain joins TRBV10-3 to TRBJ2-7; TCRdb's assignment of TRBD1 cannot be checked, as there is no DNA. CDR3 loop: CAISESSRRKDEQYF.